These 5 T cell receptor beta chains originate from one sample sequenced in a study of T cells in localized non-small cell lung cancer. The table came from immunoSEQ multiplex PCR; TCRdb's copy has only in-frame clones and leaves some out. The data contain fewer than 2,000 clones, 22% of them seen just once; the ten biggest clones take up 25%. The sample here was normal lung tissue next to the tumor, taken before any cancer treatment. The receptors originated from a man aged 35 to 69 with stage I lung adenocarcinoma.

This chain uses TRBV19 with TRBJ1-1, with D uncertain. This CDR3 contains 14 residues. Germline V gene lookup returns CDR1 LNHDA and CDR2 SQIVND (reference sequence). Trimming cost V 5 bases and J 0 bases, with 10 bases left between them. The CDR3 nucleotides are TGTGCCAGTAGTTACAGCGATATGAACACTGAAGCTTTCTTT. Residues: CASSYSDMNTEAFF.

This chain joins TRBV29-1 and TRBJ2-7; D is perhaps TRBD1 or TRBD2 (5 bases each). Trimming shortened V by 6 bases and J by 2 bases, and 23 bases separated the two germline ends. The CDR3 runs 16 residues. Germline V gene lookup returns CDR1 SQVTM and CDR2 ANQGSEA. CDR3 bases: TGCAGCGTGGCAGGGCTTTTTTGGGGGAGTCCCTACGAGCAGTACTTC. It is translated as CSVAGLFWGSPYEQYF.

The chain couples TRBV28 to TRBJ1-2; D unclear. The V end was cut by 3 bases, the J end by 0 bases, with 5 bases between. Looked up from germline, CDR1 is MDHEN and CDR2 is SYDVKM. This CDR3 has 13 residues. The CDR3 is CASSFSANYGYTF. The CDR3 bases are TGTGCCAGCAGTTTTTCAGCTAACTATGGCTACACCTTC.

This clone is termed medium-sized (0.01 to 0.1%). The J gene is TRBJ1-2, the V gene TRBV6-8; possible D gene TRBD1, 6 bases. Per the germline V gene, CDR1 is MNHGY and CDR2 is SAAAGT. V lost 5 bases and J lost 4, with 11 bases in between. The CDR3 is 13 residues long. The chain's CDR3 is CASSLDSRYGYTF. The CDR3 DNA follows: TGTGCCAGCAGTCTGGACAGCCGCTATGGCTACACCTTC.

The CDR3, as DNA: TGTGCCAGCCGGCAGCGGGGTAGCTCCTACAATGAGCAGTTCTTC. Translated, it gives CASRQRGSSYNEQFF. The chain links TRBV12-5 to TRBJ2-1; 7 nucleotides match TRBD2. Germline CDR1 is LGHNT and CDR2 is FRNRAP. The CDR3 consists of 15 residues.